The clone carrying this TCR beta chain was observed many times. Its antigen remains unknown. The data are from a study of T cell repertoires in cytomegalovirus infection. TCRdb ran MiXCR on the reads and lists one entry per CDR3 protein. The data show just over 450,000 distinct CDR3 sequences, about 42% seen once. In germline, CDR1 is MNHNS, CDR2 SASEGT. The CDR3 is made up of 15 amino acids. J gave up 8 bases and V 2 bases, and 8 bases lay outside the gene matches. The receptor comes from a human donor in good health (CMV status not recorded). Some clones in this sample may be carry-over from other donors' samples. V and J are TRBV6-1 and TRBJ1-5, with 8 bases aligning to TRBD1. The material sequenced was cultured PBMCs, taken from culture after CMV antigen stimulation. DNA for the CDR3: TGTGCCAGCAGTGAACAGGGGGCGCGATTGGAGCCCCAGCATTTT. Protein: CASSEQGARLEPQHF.